This passage covers 20 T cell receptor beta chains from one sample sequenced in a study of T cells in localized non-small cell lung cancer. Assay used: immunoSEQ multiplex PCR; TCRdb lists only in-frame clones, some missing. The data show about 54,000 clones, over 80% seen once. Sequencing was performed on peripheral blood, taken before any cancer treatment. The receptor set was obtained from an older female donor with stage II squamous cell lung carcinoma.

The chain combines TRBV7-9 with TRBJ2-7, with D perhaps assigned TRBD1 or TRBD2 (6 bases each). Between the trimmed V and J ends, which lost 5 bases and 5 bases, there was a span of 22 bases. This CDR3 spans 16 amino acids. Germline V gene data show CDR1 as SEHNR and CDR2 as FQNEAQ (reference sequence). In nucleotides, the CDR3 is TGTGCCAGCAGCAAGGGGGGAGCTAGCGTTTTACACGAGCAGTACTTC. It codes for CASSKGGASVLHEQYF.

This rearrangement joins TRBV10-2 to TRBJ2-3; TRBD2 aligns across 7 bases. Per the germline V gene, CDR1 is WSHSY and CDR2 is SAAADI. This CDR3 has 16 residues. Trimming cost V 1 base and J 4 bases; bases outside gene matches: 8. The CDR3 bases are TGCGCCAGCAGTGAGTGGACTAGTTTCCCCCCAGATACGCAGTATTTT. Residues: CASSEWTSFPPDTQYF.

The CDR3 protein is CASSYGGRYEQYF. The CDR3, as DNA: TGTGCCAGCAGTTACGGGGGGCGCTACGAGCAGTACTTC. V is TRBV6-6 and J is TRBJ2-7, with D perhaps given as TRBD1 or TRBD2 (6 bases each). Trimming left V 2 bases short and J 3 bases short, with 8 bases between. The germline V gene encodes CDR1 MNHNY and CDR2 SVGAGI (reference sequence). The CDR3 length is 13 residues.

This clone has just one count. V is TRBV5-4 and J is TRBJ1-1, with 7 bases aligning to TRBD1. Trimming removed 2 bases from V and 0 bases from J; junction bases left unmatched: 7. The CDR3 covers 16 residues. Germline CDR1 reads SGHNT; CDR2 reads YYREEE (reference sequence). The chain's CDR3 is CASSFKGAPMNTEAFF. The CDR3 DNA is TGTGCCAGCAGCTTTAAGGGGGCCCCTATGAACACTGAAGCTTTCTTT.

The chain has TRBV7-9 and TRBJ1-4; the D is unclear. CDR3 length equals 14 residues. The germline V gene encodes CDR1 SEHNR and CDR2 FQNEAQ (reference sequence). Trimming removed 7 bases at V and 0 bases at J, with 9 bases between. As DNA, the CDR3 is TGTGCCAGCACCACGGCTTCAACTAATGAAAAACTGTTTTTT. This encodes CASTTASTNEKLFF.

The chain joins TRBV18 to TRBJ1-2; the match to TRBD1 covers 10 bases. The CDR3 is made up of 16 amino acids. From germline, CDR1 is KGHSH and CDR2 LQKENI. Unmatched junction bases numbered 7, after V lost 4 bases and J lost 2 bases. CDR3 nucleotides: TGTGCCAGCTCACGAGCGCGGACAGGGGGGAACTATGGCTACACCTTC. It codes for CASSRARTGGNYGYTF.

The chain recombines TRBV6-5 with TRBJ1-2; D remains ambiguous. V lost 7 bases and J lost 3, with 15 bases in between. Germline assignment: CDR1 MNHEY and CDR2 SVGAGI. The CDR3 loop spans 14 amino acids. CDR3 region: CASTERGPHYGYTF. In DNA, the CDR3 is TGTGCCAGCACCGAACGGGGTCCCCACTATGGCTACACCTTC.

The genes are TRBV10-3 and TRBJ2-6, with D perhaps being TRBD1 or TRBD2 (5 bases each). Germline CDR1 is ENHRY and CDR2 is SYGVKD. This CDR3 has 11 amino acids. Trimming stripped 11 bases from V and 9 bases from J, with 11 bases between. CDR3 DNA: TGTGCCTCCCGGGACGGCAACGTCCTGACTTTC. Translating gives CASRDGNVLTF.

The V and J genes are TRBV11-3 and TRBJ2-1; 9 bases line up with TRBD1. V was pared by 1 base and J by 6 bases, with 4 bases of the junction left unmatched. Per germline, CDR1 SGHNT and CDR2 YENEEA. The CDR3 extends over 15 amino acids. This CDR3 is CASSLGSTGGNEQFF. DNA for the CDR3: TGTGCCAGCAGCTTAGGTTCGACAGGGGGCAATGAGCAGTTCTTC.

The chain links TRBV11-2 to TRBJ2-7; possibly TRBD2 for D (7 bases). The CDR3 contains 17 residues. The germline CDR1 and CDR2 sequences are SGHAT and FQNNGV. The V end lost 0 bases, the J end lost 6 bases, and 21 bases lay between the germline ends. Here the CDR3 reads CASSLDGFRGGLSEQYF. CDR3 coding DNA: TGTGCCAGCAGCTTAGACGGATTTCGCGGGGGCCTGAGCGAGCAGTACTTC.

The chain combines TRBV29-1 with TRBJ2-3, with 11 bases identical to TRBD2. V shed 4 bases, J shed 0 bases, and the junction held 3 bases outside the gene matches. Germline assignment: CDR1 SQVTM and CDR2 ANQGSEA. The CDR3 extends over 15 amino acids. The CDR3: CSVARLAGSTDTQYF. The CDR3 bases are TGCAGCGTTGCTCGACTAGCGGGGAGCACAGATACGCAGTATTTT.

V gene TRBV2 combines with J gene TRBJ1-5, with 7 bases lining up with TRBD1. This CDR3 has 17 residues. Germline V gene sequence: CDR1 SNHLY, CDR2 FYNNEI. V dropped 5 bases and J dropped 0; count of bases not matched to a gene: 10. This chain's CDR3 is CASSHLDRTNSNQPQHF. CDR3 DNA sequence: TGTGCCAGCAGTCATTTGGACAGGACTAATAGCAATCAGCCCCAGCATTTT.

The V and J genes are TRBV5-4 and TRBJ2-6, with D possibly being TRBD1 (6 bases). In germline, CDR1 is SGHNT, CDR2 YYREEE (reference sequence). V was shortened by 7 bases and J by 0 bases, with 26 bases between the two germline ends. CDR3 size: 20 residues. The CDR3 loop is CASSRGGHRDFSSGANVLTF. The CDR3 region has the DNA TGTGCCAGCTCCAGAGGCGGTCACAGGGATTTTAGCTCTGGGGCCAACGTCCTGACTTTC. The entire variable domain, with the rest obtained from reference TRBV5-4 and TRBJ2-6, is as follows: ETGVTQSPTHLIKTRGQQVTLRCSSQSGHNTVSWYQQALGQGPQFIFQYYREEENGRGNFPPRFSGLQFPNYSSELNVNALELDDSALYLCASSRGGHRDFSSGANVLTFGAGSRLTVL.

The chain combines TRBV10-3 with TRBJ1-2; tentatively, D is TRBD1 (5 bases). Germline V gene data show CDR1 as ENHRY and CDR2 as SYGVKD. The CDR3 extends over 13 amino acids. Trimming removed 2 bases from V and 8 bases from J, with 12 bases in between. This CDR3 reads CAISEERGLGYTF. CDR3 coding DNA: TGTGCCATCAGTGAGGAGAGGGGTTTGGGCTACACCTTC.

The chain links TRBV5-1 to TRBJ1-4; possible D gene TRBD1, 5 bases. Germline V gene lookup returns CDR1 SGHRS and CDR2 YFSETQ. V shed 4 bases and J shed 8 bases, with 15 bases lying between them. CDR3 size: 14 residues. The CDR3 protein is CASSTGRGWEKLFF. For the CDR3, the DNA is TGCGCCAGCAGCACCGGAAGGGGTTGGGAAAAACTGTTTTTT.

The chain is built from TRBV19 and TRBJ1-1, with D maybe TRBD1 (5 bases). With 2 bases removed from V and 6 bases from J, the gap between germline ends came to 13 bases. Per the germline V gene, CDR1 is LNHDA and CDR2 is SQIVND (reference sequence). The CDR3 covers 14 residues. CDR3 in DNA: TGTGCCAGTAGTATAAAGGCCCTGGGGGCTGAAGCTTTCTTT. Protein sequence: CASSIKALGAEAFF.

By share of the sample, this clone is medium-sized. The chain couples TRBV10-3 to TRBJ1-6; possibly TRBD1 for D (6 bases). Germline CDR1 is ENHRY and CDR2 is SYGVKD. The V end was cut by 2 bases, the J end by 7 bases, with 15 bases between. The CDR3 is 16 residues long. Here the CDR3 DNA reads TGTGCCATCAGTGAGCTCAGGGGTGGGATGAATTCACCCCTCCACTTT. Translated: CAISELRGGMNSPLHF.

The chain uses TRBV27 and TRBJ2-7; D not resolved. V was cut by 5 bases and J by 1 base, with 12 bases left in between. The V gene's germline CDR1 is MNHEY and CDR2 SMNVEV (reference sequence). The CDR3 totals 14 residues. In DNA, the CDR3 is TGTGCCAGCAGTCCCAGTCCTGGGTCCTACGAGCAGTACTTC. It translates to CASSPSPGSYEQYF.

This clone appeared once. V and J are TRBV7-8 and TRBJ2-7, with D possibly being TRBD1 or TRBD2 (5 bases each). The germline gives CDR1 SGHVS, CDR2 FQNEAQ. The CDR3 is 16 residues long. The V gene lost 2 bases and the J gene lost 0 bases, with 14 bases spanning the gap. The chain's CDR3 is CASSLQGASLSYEQYF. Here the CDR3 DNA reads TGTGCCAGCAGCTTACAAGGGGCTAGCCTCTCCTACGAGCAGTACTTC. The full variable domain, rest sourced from reference TRBV7-8 and TRBJ2-7, is GAGVSQSPRYKVAKRGQDVALRCDPISGHVSLFWYQQALGQGPEFLTYFQNEAQLDKSGLPSDRFFAERPEGSVSTLKIQRTQQEDSAVYLCASSLQGASLSYEQYFGPGTRLTVT.

The V gene is TRBV19, the J gene TRBJ2-6; the D is unclear. Germline-derived CDR1 and CDR2 are LNHDA and SQIVND (reference sequence). Trimming removed 4 bases from V and 1 base from J, with 8 bases in between. The CDR3 runs to 15 residues. CDR3 bases: TGTGCCAGTAGTACAGGTCTATCTGGGGCCAACGTCCTGACTTTC. This encodes CASSTGLSGANVLTF.